This TCR beta chain came from a study of T cells in localized non-small cell lung cancer. Study-wide findings and caveats: A median of about 58 of the top 100 tumor clones appeared in adjacent lung, which was paired and uninvolved. Uninvolved adjacent lung, not tumor, had the highest T cell clonality.

CDR3 length equals 13 residues. Deletions cut 4 bases from V and 8 bases from J, with 17 bases between. Germline V gene lookup returns CDR1 SQVTM and CDR2 ANQGSEA. The protocol was immunoSEQ multiplex PCR, while the TCRdb copy is restricted to in-frame clones and leaves out a portion. The top ten clones hold roughly a tenth of a sample with roughly 39,000 clones, about 91% of them seen once. For this clone: The antigen is not known.

The sample here was PBMCs, taken before any cancer treatment. The rearrangement links TRBV29-1 to TRBJ1-2; possible D gene TRBD1, 6 bases. This clonotype originated in a woman aged 40-69 years with stage II lung adenocarcinoma. Here the CDR3 reads CSVGQAGTKGYTF. CDR3 DNA: TGCAGCGTTGGTCAGGCGGGGACAAAAGGCTACACCTTC.